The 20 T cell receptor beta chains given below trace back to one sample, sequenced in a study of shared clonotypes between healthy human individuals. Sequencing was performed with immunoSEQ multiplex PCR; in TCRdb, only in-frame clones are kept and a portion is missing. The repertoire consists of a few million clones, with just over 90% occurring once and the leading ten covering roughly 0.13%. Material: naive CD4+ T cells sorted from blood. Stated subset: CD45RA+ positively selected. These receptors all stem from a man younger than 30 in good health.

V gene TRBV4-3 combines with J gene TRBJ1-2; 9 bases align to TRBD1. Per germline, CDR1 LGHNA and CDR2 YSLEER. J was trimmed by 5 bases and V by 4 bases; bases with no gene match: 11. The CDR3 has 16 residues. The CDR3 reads CASSLGTGTGNYGYTF. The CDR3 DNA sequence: TGCGCCAGCAGCCTAGGAACCGGGACAGGGAATTATGGCTACACCTTC.

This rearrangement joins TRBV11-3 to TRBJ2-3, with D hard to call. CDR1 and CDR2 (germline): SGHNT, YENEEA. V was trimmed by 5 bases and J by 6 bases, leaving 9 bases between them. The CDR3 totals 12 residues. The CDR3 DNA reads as TGTGCCAGCAGCAAAGGCTACGATACGCAGTATTTT. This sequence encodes CASSKGYDTQYF.

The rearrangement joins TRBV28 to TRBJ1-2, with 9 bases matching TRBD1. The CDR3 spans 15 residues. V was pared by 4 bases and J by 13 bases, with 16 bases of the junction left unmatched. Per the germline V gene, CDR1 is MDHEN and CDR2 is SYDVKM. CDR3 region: CASSSPPGQGNYCTF. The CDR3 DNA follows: TGTGCCAGCAGTTCTCCGCCGGGACAGGGTAATTATTGCACCTTC.

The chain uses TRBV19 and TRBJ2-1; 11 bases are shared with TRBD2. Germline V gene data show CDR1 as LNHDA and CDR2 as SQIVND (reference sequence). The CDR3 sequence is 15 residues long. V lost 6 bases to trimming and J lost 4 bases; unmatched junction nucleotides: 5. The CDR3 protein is CASSSRLAGYNEQFF. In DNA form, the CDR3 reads TGTGCCAGTAGCTCTAGACTAGCGGGATACAATGAGCAGTTCTTC.

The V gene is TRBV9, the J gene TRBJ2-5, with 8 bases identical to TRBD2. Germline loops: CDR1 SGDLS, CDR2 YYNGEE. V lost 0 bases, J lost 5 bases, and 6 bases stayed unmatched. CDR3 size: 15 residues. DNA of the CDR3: TGTGCCAGCAGCGTAGGGGTAGCGGGGACGGAGACCCAGTACTTC. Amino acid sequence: CASSVGVAGTETQYF.

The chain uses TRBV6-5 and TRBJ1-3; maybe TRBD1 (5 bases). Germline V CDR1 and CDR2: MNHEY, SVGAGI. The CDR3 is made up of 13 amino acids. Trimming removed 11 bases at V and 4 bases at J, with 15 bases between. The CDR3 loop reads CARGPGPGNTIYF. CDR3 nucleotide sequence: TGTGCCCGGGGCCCAGGGCCCGGAAACACCATATATTTT.

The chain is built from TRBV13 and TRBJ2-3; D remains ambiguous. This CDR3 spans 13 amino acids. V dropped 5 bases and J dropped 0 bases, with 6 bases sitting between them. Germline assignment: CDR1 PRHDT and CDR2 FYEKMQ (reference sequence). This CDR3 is CASSRRSTDTQYF. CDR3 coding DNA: TGTGCCAGCAGCCGACGGAGCACAGATACGCAGTATTTT.

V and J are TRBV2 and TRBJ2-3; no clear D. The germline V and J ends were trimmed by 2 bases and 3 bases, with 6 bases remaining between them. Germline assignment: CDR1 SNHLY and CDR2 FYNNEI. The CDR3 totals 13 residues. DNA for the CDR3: TGTGCCAGCAGTGAACAGGAAACAGATACGCAGTATTTT. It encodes CASSEQETDTQYF. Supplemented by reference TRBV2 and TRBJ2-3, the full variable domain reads EPEVTQTPSHQVTQMGQEVILRCVPISNHLYFYWYRQILGQKVEFLVSFYNNEISEKSEIFDDQFSVERPDGSNFTLKIRSTKLEDSAMYFCASSEQETDTQYFGPGTRLTVL.

The CDR3 loop reads CASSLTLPVSYNEQFF. The CDR3 DNA is TGTGCCAGCAGTTTAACACTTCCCGTCTCCTACAATGAGCAGTTCTTC. This chain joins TRBV6-6 and TRBJ2-1, with no clear D. This CDR3 contains 16 residues. Germline V gives CDR1 MNHNY, CDR2 SVGAGI (reference sequence). Trimming shortened V by 4 bases and J by 0 bases, and 13 bases separated the two germline ends.

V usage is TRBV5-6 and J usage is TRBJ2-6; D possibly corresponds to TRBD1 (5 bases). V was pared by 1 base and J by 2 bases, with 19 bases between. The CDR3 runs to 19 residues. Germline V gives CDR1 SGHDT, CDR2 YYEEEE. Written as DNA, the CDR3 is TGTGCCAGCAGCTTGTTAAGACCCATGTTAGGGGCTGGGGCCAACGTCCTGACTTTC. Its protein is CASSLLRPMLGAGANVLTF.

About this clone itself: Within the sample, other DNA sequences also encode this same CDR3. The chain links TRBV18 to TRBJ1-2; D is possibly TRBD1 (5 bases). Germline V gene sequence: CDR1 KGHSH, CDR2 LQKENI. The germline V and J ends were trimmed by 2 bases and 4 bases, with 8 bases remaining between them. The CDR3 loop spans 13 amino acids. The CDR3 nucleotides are TGTGCCAGCTCACCAGACAGAACCTATGGCTACACCTTC. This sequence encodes CASSPDRTYGYTF.

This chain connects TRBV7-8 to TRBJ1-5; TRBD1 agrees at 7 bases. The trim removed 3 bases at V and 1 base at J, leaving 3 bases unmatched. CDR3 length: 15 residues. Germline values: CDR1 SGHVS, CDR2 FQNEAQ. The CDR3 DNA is TGTGCCAGCAGCTTGGAGGGGGCGAGCAATCAGCCCCAGCATTTT. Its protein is CASSLEGASNQPQHF.

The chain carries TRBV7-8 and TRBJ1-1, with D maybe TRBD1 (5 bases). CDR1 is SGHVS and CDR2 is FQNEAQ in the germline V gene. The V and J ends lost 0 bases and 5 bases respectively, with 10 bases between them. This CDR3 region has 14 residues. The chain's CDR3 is CASSLAPGGTEAFF. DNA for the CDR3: TGTGCCAGCAGCTTAGCTCCGGGGGGGACTGAAGCTTTCTTT.

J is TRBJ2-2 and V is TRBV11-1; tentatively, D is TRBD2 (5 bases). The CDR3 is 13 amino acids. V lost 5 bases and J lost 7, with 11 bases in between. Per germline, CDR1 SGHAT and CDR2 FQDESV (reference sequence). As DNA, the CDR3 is TGTGCCAGCAGCCCGGTCCGGGGCGGGGAGCTGTTTTTT. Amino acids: CASSPVRGGELFF. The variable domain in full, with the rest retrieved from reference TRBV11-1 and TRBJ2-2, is EAEVAQSPRYKITEKSQAVAFWCDPISGHATLYWYRQILGQGPELLVQFQDESVVDDSQLPKDRFSAERLKGVDSTLKIQPAELGDSAMYLCASSPVRGGELFFGEGSRLTVL.

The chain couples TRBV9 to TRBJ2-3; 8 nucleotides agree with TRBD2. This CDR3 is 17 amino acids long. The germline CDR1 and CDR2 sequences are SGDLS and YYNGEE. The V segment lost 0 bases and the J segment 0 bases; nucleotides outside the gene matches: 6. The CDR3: CASSVDSGLASTDTQYF. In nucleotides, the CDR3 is TGTGCCAGCAGCGTAGATTCAGGACTAGCAAGCACAGATACGCAGTATTTT.

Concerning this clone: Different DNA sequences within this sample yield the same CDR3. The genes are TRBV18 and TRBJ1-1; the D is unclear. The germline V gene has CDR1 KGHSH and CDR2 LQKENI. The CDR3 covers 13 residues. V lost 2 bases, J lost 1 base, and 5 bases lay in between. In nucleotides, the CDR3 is TGTGCCAGCTCACCAAGGGAGAACACTGAAGCTTTCTTT. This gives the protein CASSPRENTEAFF.

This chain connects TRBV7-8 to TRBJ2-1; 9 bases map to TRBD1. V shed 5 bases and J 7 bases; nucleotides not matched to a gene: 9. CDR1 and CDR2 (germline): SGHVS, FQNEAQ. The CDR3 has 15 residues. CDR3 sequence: CASSEPGQGINEQFF. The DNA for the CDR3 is TGTGCCAGCAGCGAACCGGGACAGGGTATTAATGAGCAGTTCTTC.

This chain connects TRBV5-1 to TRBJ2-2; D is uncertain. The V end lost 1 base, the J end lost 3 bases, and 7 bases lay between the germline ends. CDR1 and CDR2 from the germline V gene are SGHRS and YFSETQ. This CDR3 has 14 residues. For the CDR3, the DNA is TGCGCCAGCAGCTTGAATCAATACACCGGGGAGCTGTTTTTT. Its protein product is CASSLNQYTGELFF.

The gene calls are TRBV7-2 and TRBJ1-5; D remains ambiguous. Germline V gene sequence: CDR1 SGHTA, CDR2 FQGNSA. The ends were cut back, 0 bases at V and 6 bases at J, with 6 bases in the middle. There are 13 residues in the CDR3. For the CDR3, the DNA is TGTGCCAGCAGCTTAGCGCCGTTTCAGCCCCAGCATTTT. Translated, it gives CASSLAPFQPQHF.

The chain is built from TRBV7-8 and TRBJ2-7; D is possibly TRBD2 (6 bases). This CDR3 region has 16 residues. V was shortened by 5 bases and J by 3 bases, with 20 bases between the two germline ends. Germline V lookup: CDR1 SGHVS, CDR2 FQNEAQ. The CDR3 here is CASSGRGRREVYEQYF. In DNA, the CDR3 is TGTGCCAGCAGCGGACGCGGGCGCAGGGAGGTCTACGAGCAGTACTTC.